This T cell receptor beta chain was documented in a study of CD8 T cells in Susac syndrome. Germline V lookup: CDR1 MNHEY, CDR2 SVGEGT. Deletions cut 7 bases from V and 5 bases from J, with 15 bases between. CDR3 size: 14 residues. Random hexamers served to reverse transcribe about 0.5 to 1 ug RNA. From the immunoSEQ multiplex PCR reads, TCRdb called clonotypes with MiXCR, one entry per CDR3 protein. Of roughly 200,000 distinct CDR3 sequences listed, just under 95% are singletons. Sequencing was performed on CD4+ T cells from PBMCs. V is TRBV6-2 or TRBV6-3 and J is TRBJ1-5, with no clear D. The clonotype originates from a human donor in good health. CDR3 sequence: CASTKEGNYQPQHF. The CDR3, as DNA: TGTGCCAGCACTAAAGAGGGCAATTATCAGCCCCAGCATTTT.